This entry features one TCR beta chain sequence. Its antigen is unidentified. This sample is drawn from a study of OX40 agonist ivuxolimab in advanced cancers. Generated by immunoSEQ multiplex PCR, the TCRdb table keeps only in-frame clones and is missing some. This sample yields roughly 89,000 clones, of which approximately 90% are seen a single time; less than 0.35% belongs to the top ten. Trimming took off 3 bases at V and 0 bases at J, with 8 bases between the two ends. This CDR3 comprises 13 residues. Germline CDR1 reads SQVTM; CDR2 reads ANQGSEA. Study results and caveats: Dose levels from 0.1 to 3.0 mg/kg saw CD4+ and CD8+ blood T cells expand clonally by week 6. Some nonresponders also had low normalized T-cell clonal expansion.

The TCR originated in an adult with an advanced solid tumor such as melanoma, head and neck, liver or kidney cancer. The sample consisted of CD4+ or CD8+ T cells sorted from blood, taken in a trial of the OX40 agonist ivuxolimab. The rearrangement uses TRBV29-1 and TRBJ1-1; D is ambiguous. This chain's CDR3 is CSVDQVMNTEAFF. In DNA, the CDR3 is TGCAGCGTTGATCAAGTCATGAACACTGAAGCTTTCTTT.